A selection of T cell receptor beta chains follows, all from one sample in a study of early T cells in non-severe SARS-CoV-2 infection. TCRdb independently ran MiXCR on the 5' RACE reads; one entry per CDR3 protein. The table lists around 62,000 distinct CDR3 sequences, over 4% of them singletons. The sample comprised whole blood. All receptors derive from an adult who was a healthcare worker with PCR-confirmed SARS-CoV-2 infection or an uninfected control (not recorded which). CDR3s include the opening cysteine and the closing phenylalanine or tryptophan. D genes are given only for firm matches. The size of a clone is reported for some rows only, either as once, few or many, or as a class for expanded clones.

clone size: many; CDR3 length: 13; V gene: TRBV5-6; D gene: NA; CDR3 protein: CASSLSGDQPQHF
clone size: many; CDR3 length: 16; V gene: TRBV2; D gene: NA; CDR3 protein: CASSEAYTRLGNEQFF
clone size: many; CDR3 length: 16; V gene: TRBV20-1; D gene: NA; CDR3 protein: CSARGRTPLPTDTQYF
clone size: few; CDR3 length: 16; V gene: TRBV15; D gene: TRBD1; CDR3 protein: CATSRSKRDRGYEQYF
clone size: many; CDR3 length: 14; V gene: TRBV11-2; D gene: NA; CDR3 protein: CASSFEGGPYEQYF
clone size: many; CDR3 length: 13; V gene: TRBV20-1; D gene: TRBD1; CDR3 protein: CSANQGAGNTIYF
clone size: many; CDR3 length: 16; V gene: TRBV30; D gene: NA; CDR3 protein: CAWTALLRGVLTEAFF
clone size: NA; CDR3 length: 12; V gene: TRBV5-5; D gene: TRBD1; CDR3 protein: CASSLDRRLLHF
clone size: few; CDR3 length: 18; V gene: TRBV9; D gene: TRBD2; CDR3 protein: CASSVEEGLALNTGELFF
clone size: many; CDR3 length: 12; V gene: TRBV12-3/TRBV12-4; D gene: NA; CDR3 protein: CASSPTRGGAFF
clone size: many; CDR3 length: 14; V gene: TRBV6-6; D gene: TRBD1; CDR3 protein: CASSYSNPRGGSTF
clone size: NA; CDR3 length: 15; V gene: TRBV12-3/TRBV12-4; D gene: NA; CDR3 protein: CASSTRGWELYGYTF
clone size: many; CDR3 length: 11; V gene: TRBV24-1; D gene: NA; CDR3 protein: CATGEGYEQYF
clone size: NA; CDR3 length: 15; V gene: TRBV2; D gene: TRBD1; CDR3 protein: CASTGGTGGIYEQYF
clone size: many; CDR3 length: 12; V gene: TRBV10-1; D gene: NA; CDR3 protein: CASSRRGEKLFF
clone size: many; CDR3 length: 14; V gene: TRBV7-2; D gene: TRBD2; CDR3 protein: CASRRRLAEETQYF
clone size: many; CDR3 length: 10; V gene: TRBV25-1; D gene: NA; CDR3 protein: CASSQGEAFF
clone size: many; CDR3 length: 13; V gene: TRBV5-1; D gene: NA; CDR3 protein: CASREIPNSPLHF
clone size: many; CDR3 length: 16; V gene: TRBV6-1; D gene: TRBD1; CDR3 protein: CASSEVQGAAKNIQYF
clone size: NA; CDR3 length: 16; V gene: TRBV5-1; D gene: TRBD2; CDR3 protein: CASSQQGSGTYNEQFF
clone size: NA; CDR3 length: 13; V gene: TRBV10-2; D gene: NA; CDR3 protein: CASVRTYQETQYF
clone size: many; CDR3 length: 15; V gene: TRBV5-4; D gene: NA; CDR3 protein: CASSTGQPSTDTQYF
clone size: many; CDR3 length: 15; V gene: TRBV5-4; D gene: TRBD2; CDR3 protein: CASSVVAGGGYEQYF
clone size: few; CDR3 length: 14; V gene: TRBV12-3/TRBV12-4; D gene: NA; CDR3 protein: CASSFGGSTDTQYF